Following are 20 T cell receptor beta chains from one sample sequenced in a study of neurological immune-mediated disorders. TCRdb reanalysed the 5' RACE reads using MiXCR and keeps one entry per CDR3 protein. Altogether approximately 68,000 distinct CDR3 sequences are present, approximately 5% being singletons, with the ten largest covering roughly 2%. The source material was PBMCs. The receptors shown here come from a woman in her 70s with multiple sclerosis.

This clonotype is labeled as medium-sized. A junction end diverges from the germline sequence, so it may reflect a read error. The DNA of the CDR3 is TGCAGCGTCTGCATAGGGGCCGTGCGTGGTGAATCTTTCTTT. The encoded protein is CSVCIGAVRGESFF. The chain joins TRBV29-1 to TRBJ1-1; TRBD1 is a possible D gene (5 bases). This CDR3 is 14 amino acids long. CDR1 is SQVTM and CDR2 is ANQGSEA in the germline V gene.

In its sample, this clonotype was seen many times. This sequence joins TRBV20-1 and TRBJ1-1; 7 bases are shared with TRBD1. In germline, CDR1 is DFQATT, CDR2 SNEGSKA (reference sequence). Trimming at V came to 2 bases and at J to 4 bases, leaving 7 bases not matched to a gene. The CDR3 has 14 amino acids. The CDR3 loop is CSARLVTGSTEAFF. CDR3 nucleotide sequence: TGCAGTGCTAGACTAGTGACAGGGTCCACTGAAGCTTTCTTT.

The chain is built from TRBV7-9 and TRBJ2-2; TRBD1 matches 7 bases. The length of the CDR3 is 15 residues. CDR1 and CDR2 from the germline V gene are SEHNR and FQNEAQ (reference sequence). The V gene end was trimmed by 6 bases and the J gene end by 2 bases; junction bases not matched to a gene: 6. The CDR3 DNA sequence: TGTGCCAGCAGGAACGGACAGGCCAACACCGGGGAGCTGTTTTTT. It codes for CASRNGQANTGELFF.

The sample holds many counts of this clonotype. The chain employs TRBV5-1 and TRBJ2-1; TRBD1 agrees at 11 bases. In germline, CDR1 is SGHRS, CDR2 YFSETQ. Trimming removed 1 base from V and 7 bases from J; junction bases left unmatched: 10. The CDR3 runs 17 residues. The CDR3 region has the DNA TGCGCCAGCAGCTTGAACCCGGGACAGGGGGGAAGGAATGAGCAGTTCTTC. The encoded protein is CASSLNPGQGGRNEQFF.

This clonotype came up many times. V is TRBV30 and J is TRBJ2-1; D is possibly TRBD1 (5 bases). The germline V and J ends were trimmed by 3 bases and 4 bases, with 16 bases remaining between them. Germline lookup yields CDR1 GTSNPN and CDR2 SVGIG (reference sequence). CDR3 size: 15 residues. The CDR3: CAWSPGYSKYNEQFF. CDR3 sequence (DNA): TGTGCCTGGAGCCCAGGGTACAGCAAGTACAATGAGCAGTTCTTC.

This clonotype appeared many times. The gene calls are TRBV5-1 and TRBJ2-1; D not resolved. The CDR3 spans 13 residues. Germline CDR1 and CDR2: SGHRS and YFSETQ. Trimming cost V 4 bases and J 6 bases, with 11 bases left between them. The CDR3 bases are TGCGCCAGCAGCGGATCTAGTTTCAATGAGCAGTTCTTC. Translation gives CASSGSSFNEQFF.

This clonotype turned up a few times. It may be a read error: a sequence one base away is much more abundant. This chain links TRBV5-1 with TRBJ1-2; no definite D call. Per the germline V gene, CDR1 is SGHRS and CDR2 is YFSETQ. Trimming took 5 bases from V and 2 from J, leaving 13 bases between them. The CDR3 length is 14 residues. CDR3: CASRAIGPNYGYTF. The CDR3 nucleotides are TGCGCCAGCAGGGCGATAGGGCCGAACTATGGCTACACCTTC.

There are many counts of this clonotype. The chain uses TRBV7-2 and TRBJ1-3; 7 nucleotides align to TRBD1. There are 16 residues in the CDR3. Germline assignment: CDR1 SGHTA and CDR2 FQGNSA. Trimming at V came to 5 bases and at J to 2 bases, leaving 9 bases not matched to a gene. The CDR3 protein is CASSVIQGMAGNTIYF. The CDR3 bases are TGTGCCAGCAGCGTGATACAGGGGATGGCTGGAAACACCATATATTTT.

This clonotype occurred many times. This rearrangement joins TRBV5-6 to TRBJ1-1; weak D call: TRBD1 (6 bases). Per the germline V gene, CDR1 is SGHDT and CDR2 is YYEEEE. V was shortened by 4 bases and J by 4 bases, with 14 bases between the two germline ends. The CDR3 is 14 amino acids. The CDR3: CASSPDRRATEAFF. As DNA, the CDR3 is TGTGCCAGCAGCCCCGACAGGAGGGCCACTGAAGCTTTCTTT.

This chain links TRBV6-5 with TRBJ2-1, with unresolved D. The germline V gene encodes CDR1 MNHEY and CDR2 SVGAGI. V lost 0 bases and J 10 bases, leaving 16 bases between the germline ends. The CDR3 spans 15 residues. The CDR3 DNA follows: TGTGCCAGCAGTTACTCGTTTGTTGGGCTCTCCGAGCAGTTCTTC. It is translated as CASSYSFVGLSEQFF.

This clonotype showed up just a few times. The genes are TRBV5-1 and TRBJ2-1; D ambiguous. Germline V gene sequence: CDR1 SGHRS, CDR2 YFSETQ. The CDR3 length is 13 residues. V lost 0 bases, J lost 9 bases, and 10 bases lay in between. CDR3 DNA sequence: TGCGCCAGCAGCTTGGCCAATGGCGTTGAGCAGTTCTTC. Its protein product is CASSLANGVEQFF.

This clonotype showed up many times. The CDR3 loop reads CSARPRRILAWETQYF. The CDR3 bases are TGCAGTGCTAGACCGAGGCGGATTCTGGCTTGGGAGACCCAGTACTTC. The genes are TRBV20-1 and TRBJ2-5; no reliable D call. Germline V gives CDR1 DFQATT, CDR2 SNEGSKA (reference sequence). The CDR3 totals 16 residues. Trimming removed 2 bases at V and 5 bases at J, with 21 bases between.

This clonotype occurred a few times. The chain combines TRBV7-2 with TRBJ2-5, with 8 nucleotides matching TRBD1. The CDR3 is 13 amino acids. Trimming removed 5 bases from V and 5 bases from J; junction bases left unmatched: 4. From germline, CDR1 is SGHTA and CDR2 FQGNSA. Here the CDR3 DNA reads TGTGCCAGCAGCGTGGACAGGGCGGAGACCCAGTACTTC. This sequence encodes CASSVDRAETQYF.

This clonotype appeared many times. The chain combines TRBV20-1 with TRBJ2-1, with 11 bases matching TRBD2. The germline V gene encodes CDR1 DFQATT and CDR2 SNEGSKA (reference sequence). CDR3 length equals 15 residues. Germline trimming cut 4 bases from V and 9 bases from J; bases unmatched to any gene: 11. The CDR3 DNA reads as TGCAGTGCTACTGTTAGCGGGAGGGCCCGCAGTGAGCAGTTCTTC. Translated: CSATVSGRARSEQFF.

V usage is TRBV20-1 and J usage is TRBJ2-1; 10 bases are a match to TRBD1. CDR3 length: 12 amino acids. V trimming: 5 bases; J trimming: 15 bases; junction bases outside the gene matches: 10. Germline V CDR1 and CDR2: DFQATT, SNEGSKA (reference sequence). The CDR3 DNA follows: TGCAGTGCTTTGCCAGGACAGGGGGATAGGTTCTTC. It codes for CSALPGQGDRFF.

This clonotype was observed many times. The CDR3 bases are TGCGCCAGCAGCCAAGGTGGACCAGCGGGAGGGCGGGGTAATGAGCAGTTCTTC. This gives the protein CASSQGGPAGGRGNEQFF. The chain couples TRBV4-1 to TRBJ2-1; 10 nucleotides line up with TRBD2. CDR3 length equals 18 residues. Trimming cost V 1 base and J 7 bases; bases outside gene matches: 13. CDR1 and CDR2 from the germline V gene are MGHRA and YSYEKL.

The sample holds many counts of this clonotype. The rearrangement links TRBV20-1 to TRBJ2-1, with a weak D call TRBD2 (6 bases). Germline V CDR1 and CDR2: DFQATT, SNEGSKA (reference sequence). The CDR3 length is 14 residues. V gave up 0 bases and J gave up 8 bases, with 14 bases separating them. This chain's CDR3 is CSARDPPSGDEQFF. CDR3 nucleotide sequence: TGCAGTGCTAGAGATCCCCCGTCGGGGGATGAGCAGTTCTTC.

In its sample, this clonotype was seen many times. The rearrangement links TRBV5-1 to TRBJ2-2; 7 bases are shared with TRBD2. The CDR3 is 16 amino acids. V lost 4 bases to trimming and J lost 0 bases; unmatched junction nucleotides: 6. The V gene's germline CDR1 is SGHRS and CDR2 YFSETQ. The chain's CDR3 is CASSAGLVANTGELFF. CDR3 nucleotides: TGCGCCAGCAGCGCCGGACTAGTAGCGAACACCGGGGAGCTGTTTTTT.

This clonotype was observed many times. The chain couples TRBV5-1 to TRBJ1-1; D gene uncertain. Per germline, CDR1 SGHRS and CDR2 YFSETQ. V shed 2 bases and J shed 1 base, with 9 bases lying between them. The CDR3 runs 14 residues. CDR3 nucleotide sequence: TGCGCCAGCAGCTTCGCCACCGCGAACACTGAAGCTTTCTTT. Translation gives CASSFATANTEAFF. The full variable domain, completed using reference TRBV5-1 and TRBJ1-1, is KAGVTQTPRYLIKTRGQQVTLSCSPISGHRSVSWYQQTPGQGLQFLFEYFSETQRNKGNFPGRFSGRQFSNSRSEMNVSTLELGDSALYLCASSFATANTEAFFGQGTRLTVV.

In this sample, this clonotype turned up a few times. The chain employs TRBV7-3 and TRBJ2-1; 12 bases are shared with TRBD2. V lost 3 bases, J lost 13 bases, and 4 bases stayed unmatched. This CDR3 region has 13 residues. Germline-derived CDR1 and CDR2 are SGHTA and FQGTGA. CDR3 residues: CASSFSTSGSQFF. In DNA, the CDR3 is TGTGCCAGCAGCTTCTCGACTAGCGGGAGTCAGTTCTTC.